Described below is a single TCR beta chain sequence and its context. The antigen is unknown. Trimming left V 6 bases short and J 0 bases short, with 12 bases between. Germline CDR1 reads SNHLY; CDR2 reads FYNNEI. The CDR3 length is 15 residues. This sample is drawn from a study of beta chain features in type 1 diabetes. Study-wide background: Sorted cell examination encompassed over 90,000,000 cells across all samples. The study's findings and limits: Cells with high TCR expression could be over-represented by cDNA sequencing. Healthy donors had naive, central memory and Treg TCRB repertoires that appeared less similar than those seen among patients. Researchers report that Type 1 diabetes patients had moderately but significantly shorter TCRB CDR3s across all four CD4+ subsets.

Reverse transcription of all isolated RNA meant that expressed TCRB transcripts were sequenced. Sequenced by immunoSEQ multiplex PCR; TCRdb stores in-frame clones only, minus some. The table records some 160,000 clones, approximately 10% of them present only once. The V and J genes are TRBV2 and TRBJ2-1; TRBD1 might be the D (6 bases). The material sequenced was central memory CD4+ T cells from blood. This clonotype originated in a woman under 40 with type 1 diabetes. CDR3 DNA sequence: TGTGCCAGCAGCGCTGACAGGAGCTCCTACAATGAGCAGTTCTTC. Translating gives CASSADRSSYNEQFF.